This is a list of T cell receptor beta chains from one sample in a study of CD8+ T cells in alopecia areata. Only in-frame clones appear in the TCRdb table, and some are missing; sequencing was by immunoSEQ multiplex PCR. The profile covers some 190,000 clones, with 64% appearing a single time and approximately 1.4% taken by the ten largest. Source: CD4+ T cells sorted from blood, taken around week 50, from a patient treated with tofacitinib. The receptors stem from a human donor with alopecia areata. Both conserved end residues are part of each CDR3. The order of the fields is D gene, clone size, J gene, V gene, CDR3 DNA, CDR3 protein. A D gene is named only where the DNA matches it firmly. Not all rows give a size; the values are once, few, many and, for expanded clones, a class.

-	-	TRBJ1-1	TRBV28	TGTGCCAGCACCCGGGAGGACACACTGAACACTGAAGCTTTCTTT	CASTREDTLNTEAFF
TRBD2	-	TRBJ2-1	TRBV2	TGTGCCAGCGGTTCCGAGCGGGGGGTCTCGGGTGAGCAGTTCTTC	CASGSERGVSGEQFF
-	-	TRBJ2-1	TRBV2	TGTGCCAGCGGGTCCCTTGGGGATGAGGAGCAGTTCTTC	CASGSLGDEEQFF
TRBD1	-	TRBJ2-7	TRBV18	TGTGCCAGCTCACTCGGGACAGGATCTAACGAGCAGTACTTC	CASSLGTGSNEQYF
-	few	TRBJ1-5	TRBV7-2	TGTGCCAGCAGCCCGGAACGAGGACCCCAGCATTTT	CASSPERGPQHF
TRBD2	-	TRBJ2-5	TRBV29-1	TGCAGCGTCGTCGTCGGGGGAGGGGAGACCCAGTACTTC	CSVVVGGGETQYF
-	-	TRBJ2-3	TRBV12-5	TGTGCTAGTGGTTTTCCATTGGATACGCAGTATTTT	CASGFPLDTQYF
-	-	TRBJ2-7	TRBV9	TGTGCCAGCAGCGTTCGGGGAAACTCCTACGAGCAGTACTTC	CASSVRGNSYEQYF
TRBD1	-	TRBJ1-2	TRBV30	TGTGCCTGGAGTGCCGACAGGGAAGGTGGCTACACCTTC	CAWSADREGGYTF
TRBD1	-	TRBJ1-6	TRBV7-9	TGTGCCAGCAGTCAGGGGGACAGGGAGGATTCACCCCTCCACTTT	CASSQGDREDSPLHF
-	-	TRBJ2-7	TRBV7-2	TGTGCCAGTGGAGGACACTACGAGCAGTACTTC	CASGGHYEQYF
TRBD1	-	TRBJ2-3	TRBV12-5	TGTGCTAGTGGCCCCGGACAGGCTAGCACAGATACGCAGTATTTT	CASGPGQASTDTQYF
TRBD1	once	TRBJ2-1	TRBV7-2	TGTGCCAGCAGCAGGGGGCCGGGACATGTCGATGAGCAGTTCTTC	CASSRGPGHVDEQFF
-	-	TRBJ1-1	TRBV15	TGTGCCACCAGCAGAGAAGCCTTTGAAGGTACTGAAGCTTTCTTT	CATSREAFEGTEAFF
TRBD2	-	TRBJ2-2	TRBV7-3	TGTGCCAGCAGCTTAACCCGTAGCGGGGTTCACACCGGGGAGCTGTTTTTT	CASSLTRSGVHTGELFF
-	few	TRBJ1-2	TRBV6-4	TGTGCCAGCAGTGACTTGCATGGCTACACCTTC	CASSDLHGYTF
-	-	TRBJ1-4	TRBV15	TGTGCCACCAGCAGAGATAGGGCAATTGAAAAACTGTTTTTT	CATSRDRAIEKLFF
-	-	TRBJ2-7	TRBV6-4	TGTGCCAGCAGTGACCGGTACGAGCAGTACTTC	CASSDRYEQYF
-	-	TRBJ2-6	TRBV29-1	TGCAGCGTCGCGGGACCCCCGTCTGGGGCCAACGTCCTGACTTTC	CSVAGPPSGANVLTF
TRBD1	-	TRBJ1-2	TRBV6-5	TGTGCCAGCAGTAAGACAGGGGACGACTATGGCTACACCTTC	CASSKTGDDYGYTF
-	-	TRBJ2-1	TRBV5-6	TGTGCCAGCAGCCCAAGGGAAATAAGCTACAATGAGCAGTTCTTC	CASSPREISYNEQFF
TRBD2	-	TRBJ2-3	TRBV5-1	TGCGCCAGCAGCTTTAGCGGGGGCGCTACCACAGATACGCAGTATTTT	CASSFSGGATTDTQYF
-	-	TRBJ2-7	TRBV9	TGTGCCAGCAGCGGGACCCCGGCGTACGAGCAGTACTTC	CASSGTPAYEQYF
TRBD1	few	TRBJ2-1	TRBV29-1	TGCAGCGTTGGGGACAGGTACAATGAGCAGTTCTTC	CSVGDRYNEQFF
TRBD2	-	TRBJ2-3	TRBV7-2	TGTGCCAGCGGCCCGCGGGGGGGTAGCACAGATACGCAGTATTTT	CASGPRGGSTDTQYF
-	-	TRBJ2-3	TRBV29-1	TGCAGCGTTGGATCAAGGCTAGTACTTAGCACAGATACGCAGTATTTT	CSVGSRLVLSTDTQYF
TRBD1	-	TRBJ1-1	TRBV10-3	TGTGCCATCCTTGACAGGGTAGGCGCTGAAGCTTTCTTT	CAILDRVGAEAFF
-	many	TRBJ2-3	TRBV7-2	TGTGCCAGCAGCTTAGCGCTTGGGAACACAGATACGCAGTATTTT	CASSLALGNTDTQYF
TRBD1	many	TRBJ2-3	TRBV4-1	TGCGCCAGCAGCCAATCCTCAGGGGGCTTCACAGATACGCAGTATTTT	CASSQSSGGFTDTQYF
TRBD1	many	TRBJ2-5	TRBV6-6	TGTGCCAGCACATCATCAGGGGGTCGGGAGACCCAGTACTTC	CASTSSGGRETQYF